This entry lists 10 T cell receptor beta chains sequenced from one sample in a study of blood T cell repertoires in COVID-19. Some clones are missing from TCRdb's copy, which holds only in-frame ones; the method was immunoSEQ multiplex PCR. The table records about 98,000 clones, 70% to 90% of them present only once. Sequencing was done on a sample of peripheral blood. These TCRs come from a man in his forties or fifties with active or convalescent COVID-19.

CDR3 sequence (DNA): TGCGCCAGCAGCCGACTAGCGGGGGGGGAGACCCAGTACTTC. Translation: CASSRLAGGETQYF. This chain uses TRBV4-3 with TRBJ2-5, with 14 positions matching TRBD2. Germline V gene data show CDR1 as LGHNA and CDR2 as YSLEER. CDR3 length equals 14 residues. The trim removed 4 bases at V and 5 bases at J, leaving 0 bases unmatched.

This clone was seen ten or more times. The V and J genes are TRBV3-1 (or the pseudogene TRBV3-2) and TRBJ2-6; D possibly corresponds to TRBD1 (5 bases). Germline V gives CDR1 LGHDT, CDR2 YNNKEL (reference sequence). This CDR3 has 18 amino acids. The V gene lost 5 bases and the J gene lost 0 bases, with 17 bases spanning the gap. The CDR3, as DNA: TGTGCCAGCAGCACAAGGCGACAGCAGTTCTCTGGGGCCAACGTCCTGACTTTC. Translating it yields CASSTRRQQFSGANVLTF.

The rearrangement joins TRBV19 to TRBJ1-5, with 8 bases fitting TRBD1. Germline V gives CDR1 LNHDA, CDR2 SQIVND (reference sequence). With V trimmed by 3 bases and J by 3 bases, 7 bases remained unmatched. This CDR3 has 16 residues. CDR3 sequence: CASSIGQGRVNQPQHF. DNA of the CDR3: TGTGCCAGTAGTATCGGACAGGGCCGTGTCAATCAGCCCCAGCATTTT. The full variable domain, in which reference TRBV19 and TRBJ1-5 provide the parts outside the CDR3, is DGGITQSPKYLFRKEGQNVTLSCEQNLNHDAMYWYRQDPGQGLRLIYYSQIVNDFQKGDIAEGYSVSREKKESFPLTVTSAQKNPTAFYLCASSIGQGRVNQPQHFGDGTRLSIL.

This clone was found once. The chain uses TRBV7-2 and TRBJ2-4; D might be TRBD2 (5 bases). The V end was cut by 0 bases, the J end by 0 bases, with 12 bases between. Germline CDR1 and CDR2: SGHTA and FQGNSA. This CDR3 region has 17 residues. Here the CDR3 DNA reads TGTGCCAGCAGCTTAGCAGGAGGTGCCGTAGCCAAAAACATTCAGTACTTC. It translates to CASSLAGGAVAKNIQYF.

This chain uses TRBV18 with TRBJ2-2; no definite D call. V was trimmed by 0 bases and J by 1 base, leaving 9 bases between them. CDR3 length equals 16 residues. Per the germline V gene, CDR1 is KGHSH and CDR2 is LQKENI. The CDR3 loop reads CASSPPGAGNTGELFF. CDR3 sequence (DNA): TGTGCCAGCTCACCACCAGGAGCCGGGAACACCGGGGAGCTGTTTTTT. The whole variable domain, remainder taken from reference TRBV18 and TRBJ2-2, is NAGVMQNPRHLVRRRGQEARLRCSPMKGHSHVYWYRQLPEEGLKFMVYLQKENIIDESGMPKERFSAEFPKEGPSILRIQQVVRGDSAAYFCASSPPGAGNTGELFFGEGSRLTVL.

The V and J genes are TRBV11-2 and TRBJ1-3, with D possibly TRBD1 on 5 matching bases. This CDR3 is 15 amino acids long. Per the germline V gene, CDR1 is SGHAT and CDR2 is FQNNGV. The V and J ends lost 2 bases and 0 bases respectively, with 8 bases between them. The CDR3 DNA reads TGTGCCAGCAGCTTAACAGGCCCCTCTGGAAACACCATATATTTT. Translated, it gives CASSLTGPSGNTIYF.

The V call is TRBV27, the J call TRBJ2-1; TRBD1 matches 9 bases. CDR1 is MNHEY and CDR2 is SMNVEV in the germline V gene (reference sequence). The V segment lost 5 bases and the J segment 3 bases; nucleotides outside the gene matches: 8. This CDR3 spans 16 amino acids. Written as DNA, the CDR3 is TGTGCCAGCAGTCCCACCGGGACAGGGCACTACAATGAGCAGTTCTTC. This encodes CASSPTGTGHYNEQFF.

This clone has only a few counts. Here the CDR3 DNA reads TGTGCCAGTAGTATCGTACAGGGGTATGGCTACACCTTC. This codes for CASSIVQGYGYTF. The chain recombines TRBV19 with TRBJ1-2; 7 bases match TRBD1. Trimming removed 3 bases from V and 5 bases from J; junction bases left unmatched: 3. CDR3 length: 13 residues. Looked up from germline, CDR1 is LNHDA and CDR2 is SQIVND (reference sequence).

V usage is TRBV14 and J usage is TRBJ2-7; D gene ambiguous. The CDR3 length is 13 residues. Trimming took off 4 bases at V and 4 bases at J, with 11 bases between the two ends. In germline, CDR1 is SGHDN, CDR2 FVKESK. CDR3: CASSPGREYEQYF. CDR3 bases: TGTGCCAGCAGCCCGGGTAGAGAATACGAGCAGTACTTC.

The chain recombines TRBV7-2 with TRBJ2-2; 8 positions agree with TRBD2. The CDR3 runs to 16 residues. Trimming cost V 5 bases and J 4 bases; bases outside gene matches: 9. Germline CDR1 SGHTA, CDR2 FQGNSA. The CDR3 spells CASSRNSGGLTGELFF. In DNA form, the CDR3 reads TGTGCCAGCAGCAGGAACAGCGGGGGACTCACCGGGGAGCTGTTTTTT.